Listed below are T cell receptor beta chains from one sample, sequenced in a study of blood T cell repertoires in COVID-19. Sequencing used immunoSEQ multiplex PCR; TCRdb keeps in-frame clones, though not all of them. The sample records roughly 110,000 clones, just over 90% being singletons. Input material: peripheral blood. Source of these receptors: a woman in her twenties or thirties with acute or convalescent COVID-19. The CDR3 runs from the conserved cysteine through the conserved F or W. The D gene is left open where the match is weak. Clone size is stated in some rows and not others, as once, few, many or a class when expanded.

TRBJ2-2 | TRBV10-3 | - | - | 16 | TGTGCCATCAGAGATTTGGGGGGTGGTGGCACCGGGGAGCTGTTTTTT | CAIRDLGGGGTGELFF
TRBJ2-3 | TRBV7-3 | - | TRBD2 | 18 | TGTGCCAGCAGCCCAGGGGTAGGGCTAGCGGGTGGGCCAGATACGCAGTATTTT | CASSPGVGLAGGPDTQYF
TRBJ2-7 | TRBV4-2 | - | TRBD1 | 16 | TGTGCCAGCAGCCAGAAAACCCGGGACAGTGTATACGAGCAGTACTTC | CASSQKTRDSVYEQYF
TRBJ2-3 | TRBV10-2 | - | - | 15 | TGCGCCAGCAGGGGTAGCGGACCAAATTCAGATACGCAGTATTTT | CASRGSGPNSDTQYF
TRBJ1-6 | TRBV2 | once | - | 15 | TGTGCCAGCGACGCGGGGGGGGCCTATAATTCACCCCTCCACTTT | CASDAGGAYNSPLHF
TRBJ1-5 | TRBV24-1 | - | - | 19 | TGTGCCACCACCCCGGGACACCCCCACGTCCGCAGGGTTGTTCAGCCCCAGCATTTT | CATTPGHPHVRRVVQPQHF
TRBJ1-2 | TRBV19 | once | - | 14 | TGTGCCAGTAGTGCAGGGCCCTTAAACTATGGCTACACCTTC | CASSAGPLNYGYTF
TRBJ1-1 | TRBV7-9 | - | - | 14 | TGTGCCAGCAGCCAAAGCCTGGCGGACACTGAAGCTTTCTTT | CASSQSLADTEAFF
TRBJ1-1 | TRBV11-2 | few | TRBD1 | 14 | TGTGCCAGCAGTTGGACAGGGGTAGGGGCTGAAGCTTTCTTT | CASSWTGVGAEAFF
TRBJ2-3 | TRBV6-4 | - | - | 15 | TGTGCCAGCAGTGACTCGCGAACGGGATTAGATACGCAGTATTTT | CASSDSRTGLDTQYF